A selection of T cell receptor beta chains follows, all from one sample in a study of blood T cell repertoires in COVID-19. The repertoire was sequenced with immunoSEQ multiplex PCR; TCRdb's copy has only in-frame clones and lacks some. In the table there are some 300,000 clones, approximately 90% of which are singletons. Input material: peripheral blood. The receptors here all came from a woman in her 30s who had recovered from COVID-19. CDR3s include the opening cysteine and the closing phenylalanine or tryptophan. The order of the fields is CDR3 DNA, CDR3 protein, clone size, D gene, V gene, J gene. The D gene is left open where the match is weak. Where a row states a size, it is once, few, many or the class of an expanded clone; other rows omit it.

CDR3nt: TGTGCCAGCAGCCACCGGCTCAGGGATCCTGGGGCCAACGTCCTGACTTTC
CDR3aa: CASSHRLRDPGANVLTF
abundance: NA
d_gene: NA
v_gene: TRBV27
j_gene: TRBJ2-6

CDR3nt: TGTGCCAGCAGTTACGGGGCACGGAACACTGAAGCTTTCTTT
CDR3aa: CASSYGARNTEAFF
abundance: NA
d_gene: NA
v_gene: TRBV6-5
j_gene: TRBJ1-1

CDR3nt: TGTGCCAGCAGCTTCGGACAGGTTGGGGAAAAACTGTTTTTT
CDR3aa: CASSFGQVGEKLFF
abundance: once
d_gene: TRBD1
v_gene: TRBV7-6
j_gene: TRBJ1-4

CDR3nt: TGTGCCAGCTCCCTCGGGACAGCCTACGAGCAGTACTTC
CDR3aa: CASSLGTAYEQYF
abundance: NA
d_gene: TRBD1
v_gene: TRBV18
j_gene: TRBJ2-7

CDR3nt: TGTGCCAGCAGTACAGGGGGCACTGAAGCTTTCTTT
CDR3aa: CASSTGGTEAFF
abundance: NA
d_gene: TRBD1
v_gene: TRBV2
j_gene: TRBJ1-1

CDR3nt: TGTGCCAGCAGCCCCGCGGGTGGACAGAGCAGTTTTGGCTACACCTTC
CDR3aa: CASSPAGGQSSFGYTF
abundance: NA
d_gene: NA
v_gene: TRBV7-9
j_gene: TRBJ1-2

CDR3nt: TGTGCCAGCAGCGGAGGGGAGGGCACCGGGGAGCTGTTTTTT
CDR3aa: CASSGGEGTGELFF
abundance: NA
d_gene: TRBD2
v_gene: TRBV7-6
j_gene: TRBJ2-2

CDR3nt: TGTGCCAGCCGGTCGGGGGGCCCCCTGAACACTGAAGCTTTCTTT
CDR3aa: CASRSGGPLNTEAFF
abundance: NA
d_gene: NA
v_gene: TRBV28
j_gene: TRBJ1-1

CDR3nt: TGTGCCAGCAGCCCAAGGGGGCATGGCTACACCTTC
CDR3aa: CASSPRGHGYTF
abundance: once
d_gene: TRBD1
v_gene: TRBV7-9
j_gene: TRBJ1-2

CDR3nt: TGTGCCATCAGTGGTGCGGGGCAATCCTACAATGAGCAGTTCTTC
CDR3aa: CAISGAGQSYNEQFF
abundance: NA
d_gene: NA
v_gene: TRBV10-3
j_gene: TRBJ2-1

CDR3nt: TGCGCCAGCAGCCAGAGGGACTTGGAAGGTGAAAAACTGTTTTTT
CDR3aa: CASSQRDLEGEKLFF
abundance: NA
d_gene: NA
v_gene: TRBV4-1
j_gene: TRBJ1-4

CDR3nt: TGTGCCAGCAGTTGGACTAGCGGGGGGTTGAATGAGCAGTTCTTC
CDR3aa: CASSWTSGGLNEQFF
abundance: NA
d_gene: TRBD2
v_gene: TRBV2
j_gene: TRBJ2-1

CDR3nt: TGTGCCAGCAGTCCAGGGGGCCATAAGTATGGCTACACCTTC
CDR3aa: CASSPGGHKYGYTF
abundance: NA
d_gene: TRBD1
v_gene: TRBV6-5
j_gene: TRBJ1-2

CDR3nt: TGTGCCAGCTCACCAAGACTTGAACTCATCGACAATGAGCAGTTCTTC
CDR3aa: CASSPRLELIDNEQFF
abundance: NA
d_gene: NA
v_gene: TRBV18
j_gene: TRBJ2-1

CDR3nt: TGTGCCAGCAGCGTAGAGGGGGGGTTTCAGCCCCAGCATTTT
CDR3aa: CASSVEGGFQPQHF
abundance: once
d_gene: NA
v_gene: TRBV9
j_gene: TRBJ1-5

CDR3nt: TGTGCCAGCAGCCGGAGGGGGGGCCAAGTCTACGAGCAGTACTTC
CDR3aa: CASSRRGGQVYEQYF
abundance: NA
d_gene: NA
v_gene: TRBV7-9
j_gene: TRBJ2-7

CDR3nt: TGCAGCGTTGAAGGGGACGCGACCAGGGGAGTCACTGAAGCTTTCTTT
CDR3aa: CSVEGDATRGVTEAFF
abundance: once
d_gene: NA
v_gene: TRBV29-1
j_gene: TRBJ1-1

CDR3nt: TGTGCCTGGGGCCAACAGGGGAATCAGCCCCAGCATTTT
CDR3aa: CAWGQQGNQPQHF
abundance: NA
d_gene: TRBD1
v_gene: TRBV30
j_gene: TRBJ1-5

CDR3nt: TGTGCCAGCAGCGCCCGGGACAGAGACTCTGGAAACACCATATATTTT
CDR3aa: CASSARDRDSGNTIYF
abundance: NA
d_gene: NA
v_gene: TRBV21-1
j_gene: TRBJ1-3

CDR3nt: TGTGCCAGCAGCTTAGACGGTCCGGGGGGAGAGGATCAGCCCCAGCATTTT
CDR3aa: CASSLDGPGGEDQPQHF
abundance: few
d_gene: NA
v_gene: TRBV7-2
j_gene: TRBJ1-5

CDR3nt: TGTGCCAGCAGCTTAACCTCGGGAGGAGTCTCTGGAAACACCATATATTTT
CDR3aa: CASSLTSGGVSGNTIYF
abundance: NA
d_gene: NA
v_gene: TRBV11-2
j_gene: TRBJ1-3

CDR3nt: TGTGCCAGTAGTATTGAGGTTTTGAACACTGAAGCTTTCTTT
CDR3aa: CASSIEVLNTEAFF
abundance: once
d_gene: NA
v_gene: TRBV19
j_gene: TRBJ1-1

CDR3nt: TGTGCCAGCAGCTTAGGGACTACGGATACGCAGTATTTT
CDR3aa: CASSLGTTDTQYF
abundance: once
d_gene: NA
v_gene: TRBV11-3
j_gene: TRBJ2-3

CDR3nt: TGTGCCAGCACCCAGGGGGTAAATGAAAAACTGTTTTTT
CDR3aa: CASTQGVNEKLFF
abundance: NA
d_gene: TRBD1
v_gene: TRBV27
j_gene: TRBJ1-4

CDR3nt: TGCGCCAGCAGCCAAGATAGGGACAGGGGGCCGCTGCAGCAGTTCTTC
CDR3aa: CASSQDRDRGPLQQFF
abundance: NA
d_gene: TRBD1
v_gene: TRBV4-1
j_gene: TRBJ2-1

CDR3nt: TGTGCCAGCAGCTTGGTAGGGGCAGACGAGCAGTACTTC
CDR3aa: CASSLVGADEQYF
abundance: NA
d_gene: NA
v_gene: TRBV5-4
j_gene: TRBJ2-7

CDR3nt: TGTGCCAGTACGACAGGGGTCAATGAAAAACTGTTTTTT
CDR3aa: CASTTGVNEKLFF
abundance: NA
d_gene: TRBD1
v_gene: TRBV19
j_gene: TRBJ1-4

CDR3nt: TGCGCCAGCAGCTTGATAAAAGAGACCCAGTACTTC
CDR3aa: CASSLIKETQYF
abundance: NA
d_gene: NA
v_gene: TRBV5-1
j_gene: TRBJ2-5

CDR3nt: TGCGCCAGCAGCTTTTCCGGGGCTGAAGCTTTCTTT
CDR3aa: CASSFSGAEAFF
abundance: once
d_gene: NA
v_gene: TRBV5-1
j_gene: TRBJ1-1

CDR3nt: TGTGCCGGGAGCCCAGGGGCCACAACTAATGAAAAACTGTTTTTT
CDR3aa: CAGSPGATTNEKLFF
abundance: NA
d_gene: NA
v_gene: TRBV30
j_gene: TRBJ1-4

CDR3nt: TGCAGCGTTGCACCGGGACACTCGTCCTACAATGAGCAGTTCTTC
CDR3aa: CSVAPGHSSYNEQFF
abundance: NA
d_gene: NA
v_gene: TRBV29-1
j_gene: TRBJ2-1

CDR3nt: TGCGCCAGCAGCAAATCCCCTCTAGCGGGGACACTTAATGAGCAGTTCTTC
CDR3aa: CASSKSPLAGTLNEQFF
abundance: NA
d_gene: TRBD2
v_gene: TRBV4-3
j_gene: TRBJ2-1

CDR3nt: TGCGCCAGCAGTGAGCAGGGGGCTGCAGCTTTCTTT
CDR3aa: CASSEQGAAAFF
abundance: NA
d_gene: TRBD1
v_gene: TRBV10-2
j_gene: TRBJ1-1

CDR3nt: TGTGCCAGCAGCATTTCGTCTAGCGGGGGAAGGGGGGAGACCCAGTACTTC
CDR3aa: CASSISSSGGRGETQYF
abundance: NA
d_gene: TRBD2
v_gene: TRBV7-6
j_gene: TRBJ2-5

CDR3nt: TGTGCCAGCAGCTTAGCCCTGACTAGCGGGGCGCAAGAGACCCAGTACTTC
CDR3aa: CASSLALTSGAQETQYF
abundance: NA
d_gene: TRBD2
v_gene: TRBV7-2
j_gene: TRBJ2-5

CDR3nt: TGTGCCACCAGTTACCGGGACAGGGAGGGGAATGAGCAGTTCTTC
CDR3aa: CATSYRDREGNEQFF
abundance: NA
d_gene: TRBD1
v_gene: TRBV24-1
j_gene: TRBJ2-1

CDR3nt: TGTGCCAGTAGTACTTTGGACAGCTATGGCTACACCTTC
CDR3aa: CASSTLDSYGYTF
abundance: NA
d_gene: NA
v_gene: TRBV19
j_gene: TRBJ1-2

CDR3nt: TGTGCCAGCACCCTTGCGGCGTTCTCCTACGAGCAGTACTTC
CDR3aa: CASTLAAFSYEQYF
abundance: NA
d_gene: NA
v_gene: TRBV21-1
j_gene: TRBJ2-7

CDR3nt: TGTGCCAGTTCCGCTAGCGGACAGGGGATAGCTGGAAACACCATATATTTT
CDR3aa: CASSASGQGIAGNTIYF
abundance: few
d_gene: TRBD1
v_gene: TRBV5-6
j_gene: TRBJ1-3

CDR3nt: TGTGCCAGCAGTTTCTCGGGGGGTTACAATGAGCAGTTCTTC
CDR3aa: CASSFSGGYNEQFF
abundance: NA
d_gene: TRBD2
v_gene: TRBV2
j_gene: TRBJ2-1

CDR3nt: TGTGCCAGCAGCTTAGAGGGGAACTCCTACGAGCAGTACTTC
CDR3aa: CASSLEGNSYEQYF
abundance: NA
d_gene: NA
v_gene: TRBV7-9
j_gene: TRBJ2-7

CDR3nt: TGTGCCAGCAGCGTAGGGGCAGGGTTGGAGACCCAGTACTTC
CDR3aa: CASSVGAGLETQYF
abundance: NA
d_gene: NA
v_gene: TRBV9
j_gene: TRBJ2-5

CDR3nt: TGTGCCAGCAGCTTAGCTGGGACAGGCTATGGCTACACCTTC
CDR3aa: CASSLAGTGYGYTF
abundance: NA
d_gene: TRBD1
v_gene: TRBV7-2
j_gene: TRBJ1-2

CDR3nt: TGTGCCAGCAGCGTAGTTCCGGGAAGTTATGGCTACACCTTC
CDR3aa: CASSVVPGSYGYTF
abundance: NA
d_gene: NA
v_gene: TRBV9
j_gene: TRBJ1-2

CDR3nt: TGTGCCAGCAGCCGGCAGGGATCAGGAAACACCATATATTTT
CDR3aa: CASSRQGSGNTIYF
abundance: NA
d_gene: NA
v_gene: TRBV3-1/TRBV3-2
j_gene: TRBJ1-3

CDR3nt: TGTGCCAGCACCCTGGGGAGTAACAATGAGCAGTTCTTC
CDR3aa: CASTLGSNNEQFF
abundance: NA
d_gene: NA
v_gene: TRBV2
j_gene: TRBJ2-1

CDR3nt: TGCGCCAGCAGCCAAGAGATTACCAGCTCCTACGAGCAGTACTTC
CDR3aa: CASSQEITSSYEQYF
abundance: NA
d_gene: NA
v_gene: TRBV4-3
j_gene: TRBJ2-7